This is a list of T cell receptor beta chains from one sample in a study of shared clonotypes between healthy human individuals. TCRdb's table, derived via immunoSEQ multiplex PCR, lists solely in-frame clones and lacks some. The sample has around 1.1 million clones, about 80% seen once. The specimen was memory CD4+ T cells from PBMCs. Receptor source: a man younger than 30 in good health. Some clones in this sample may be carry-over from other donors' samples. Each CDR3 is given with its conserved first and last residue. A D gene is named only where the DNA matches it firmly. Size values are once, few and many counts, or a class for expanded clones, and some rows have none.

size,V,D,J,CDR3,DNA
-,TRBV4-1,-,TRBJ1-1,CASSQGTGYTEAFF,TGCGCCAGCAGCCAAGGCACAGGGTACACTGAAGCTTTCTTT
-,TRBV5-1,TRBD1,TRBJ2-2,CASSLVGQGSTGELFF,TGCGCCAGCAGCTTGGTCGGACAGGGGTCCACCGGGGAGCTGTTTTTT
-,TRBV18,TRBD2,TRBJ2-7,CASSLRPTSGRADPTRGQYF,TGTGCCAGCTCACTCCGCCCCACTAGCGGGAGGGCGGACCCCACGCGAGGGCAGTACTTC
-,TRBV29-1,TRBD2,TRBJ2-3,CSALSGRTTDTQYF,TGCAGCGCCTTAAGCGGGAGGACCACAGATACGCAGTATTTT
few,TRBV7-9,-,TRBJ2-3,CASSLPTGLQYF,TGTGCCAGCAGCTTACCGACGGGACTGCAGTATTTT
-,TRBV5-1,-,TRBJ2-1,CASSGQISGLNEQFF,TGCGCCAGCAGCGGCCAGATTAGCGGACTCAATGAGCAGTTCTTC
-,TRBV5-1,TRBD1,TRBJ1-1,CASSFGTGGMNTEAFF,TGCGCCAGCAGCTTCGGGACAGGGGGCATGAACACTGAAGCTTTCTTT
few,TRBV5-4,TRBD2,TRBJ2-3,CASSASSGSKDTQYF,TGTGCCAGCAGCGCCTCTAGCGGGAGCAAAGATACGCAGTATTTT
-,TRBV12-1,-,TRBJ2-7,CASDRAHYEQYF,TGTGCCAGCGATCGCGCCCACTACGAGCAGTACTTC
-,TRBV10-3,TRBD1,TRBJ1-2,CAISASTGVYGYTF,TGTGCCATCAGTGCATCAACAGGGGTCTATGGCTACACCTTC
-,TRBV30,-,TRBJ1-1,CAWSGGSTEAFF,TGTGCCTGGAGTGGGGGGTCCACTGAAGCTTTCTTT
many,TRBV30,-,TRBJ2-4,CAWSVGLGTAGKTQYF,TGTGCCTGGAGTGTGGGCTTAGGGACAGCGGGAAAAACTCAGTACTTC
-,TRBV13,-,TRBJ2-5,CASSLGPLEETQYF,TGTGCCAGCAGCTTAGGACCGTTAGAAGAGACCCAGTACTTC
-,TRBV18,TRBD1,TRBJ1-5,CASSPGQSSNQPQHF,TGTGCCAGCTCACCGGGACAGTCAAGCAATCAGCCCCAGCATTTT
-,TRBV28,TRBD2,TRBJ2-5,CASRTSGSVKTQYF,TGTGCCAGCAGAACTAGCGGGAGTGTCAAGACCCAGTACTTC
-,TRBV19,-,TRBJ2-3,CASSISGGMGRSTDTQYF,TGTGCCAGTAGTATTAGTGGCGGAATGGGTCGGAGCACAGATACGCAGTATTTT
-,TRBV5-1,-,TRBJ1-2,CASSLGPRDGYTF,TGCGCCAGCAGCCTCGGGCCTCGGGATGGCTACACCTTC
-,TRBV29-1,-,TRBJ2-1,CSVEDRRARDNEQFF,TGCAGCGTTGAAGATCGGAGGGCGCGCGACAATGAGCAGTTCTTC
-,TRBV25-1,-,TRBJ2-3,CASSGATGPDTQYF,TGTGCCAGCAGTGGGGCCACAGGGCCAGATACGCAGTATTTT
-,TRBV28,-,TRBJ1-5,CASEAIQGGADQPQHF,TGTGCCAGCGAAGCCATACAGGGTGGAGCGGATCAGCCCCAGCATTTT
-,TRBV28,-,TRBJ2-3,CASSLSTDTQYF,TGTGCCAGCAGTTTATCCACAGATACGCAGTATTTT
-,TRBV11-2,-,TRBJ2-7,CASSSQREQYF,TGTGCCAGCAGCTCCCAGCGGGAGCAGTACTTC
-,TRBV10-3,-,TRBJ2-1,CAISENPRNEQFF,TGTGCCATCAGTGAGAACCCTCGCAATGAGCAGTTCTTC
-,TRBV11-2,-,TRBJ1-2,CASSLDYEHYGYTF,TGTGCCAGCAGCTTGGACTACGAGCACTATGGCTACACCTTC
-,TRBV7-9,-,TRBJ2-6,CASSLAGRGRANVLTF,TGTGCCAGCAGCTTAGCCGGTAGGGGCCGGGCCAACGTCCTGACTTTC
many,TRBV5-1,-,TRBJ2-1,CASTYSGQAVVNEQFF,TGCGCCAGCACCTATTCCGGGCAGGCCGTGGTCAATGAGCAGTTCTTC
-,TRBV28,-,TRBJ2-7,CASSFGGRAYEQYF,TGTGCCAGCAGTTTTGGCGGGCGAGCCTACGAGCAGTACTTC
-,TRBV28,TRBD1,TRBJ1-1,CASSLYAGTGNTEAFF,TGTGCCAGCAGTTTATATGCCGGGACAGGGAACACTGAAGCTTTCTTT
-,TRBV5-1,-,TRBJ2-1,CASSLVRQGLFEQFF,TGCGCCAGCAGCTTGGTCCGCCAAGGGCTATTTGAGCAGTTCTTC
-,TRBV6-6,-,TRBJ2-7,CASSPTSSDEQYF,TGTGCCAGCAGTCCCACTAGTTCCGACGAGCAGTACTTC
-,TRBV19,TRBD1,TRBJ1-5,CASSDRQGGVNQPQHF,TGTGCCAGTAGTGACCGACAGGGAGGAGTCAATCAGCCCCAGCATTTT
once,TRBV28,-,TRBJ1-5,CASTGPGVNQPQHF,TGTGCCAGCACCGGGCCCGGTGTCAATCAGCCCCAGCATTTT
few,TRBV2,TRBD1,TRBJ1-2,CASSVLRTGYGYTF,TGTGCCAGCAGTGTCCTGAGGACAGGCTATGGCTACACCTTC
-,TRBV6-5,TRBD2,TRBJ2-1,CASSYSTSGTQWQFF,TGTGCCAGCAGTTACTCGACTAGCGGGACCCAGTGGCAGTTCTTC
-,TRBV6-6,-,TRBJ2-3,CASSYLAGVADTQYF,TGTGCCAGCAGTTACCTCGCAGGGGTGGCAGATACGCAGTATTTT
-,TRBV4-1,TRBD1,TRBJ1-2,CASSLDRVAYGYTF,TGCGCCAGCAGCCTGGACAGGGTGGCCTATGGCTACACCTTC
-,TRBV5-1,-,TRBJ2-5,CASSLYPEAGTQYF,TGCGCCAGCAGCTTGTACCCGGAAGCGGGGACCCAGTACTTC
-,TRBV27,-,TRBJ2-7,CASSPPLEQYF,TGTGCCAGCAGTCCGCCTCTCGAGCAGTACTTC
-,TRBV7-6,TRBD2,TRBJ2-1,CASSPMVFSGTSPYEQFF,TGTGCCAGCAGTCCTATGGTGTTTAGCGGGACTAGTCCCTATGAGCAGTTCTTC
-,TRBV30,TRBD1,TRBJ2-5,CAWRYRGETQYF,TGTGCCTGGAGGTACAGGGGAGAGACCCAGTACTTC
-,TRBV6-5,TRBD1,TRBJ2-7,CASSYARQGYEQYF,TGTGCCAGCAGTTACGCCCGACAGGGCTACGAGCAGTACTTC
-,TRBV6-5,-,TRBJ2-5,CASSYSFGRGETQYF,TGTGCCAGCAGTTACTCATTCGGACGGGGAGAGACCCAGTACTTC
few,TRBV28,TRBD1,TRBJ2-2,CASGPGGRDTGELFF,TGTGCCAGCGGACCAGGGGGTCGGGACACCGGGGAGCTGTTTTTT
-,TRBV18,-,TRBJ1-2,CASSPGGTAVRGYTF,TGTGCCAGCTCACCAGGGGGGACGGCGGTTCGGGGCTACACCTTC
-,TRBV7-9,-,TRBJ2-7,CASRNPRDSAYEQYF,TGTGCCAGCAGGAACCCCCGTGACAGTGCCTACGAGCAGTACTTC
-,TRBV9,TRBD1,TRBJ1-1,CASSVPAQGHSEAFF,TGTGCCAGCAGCGTACCGGCACAGGGGCATTCTGAAGCTTTCTTT